The 20 T cell receptor beta chains below all came from one sample that was sequenced in a study of long-term antiretroviral therapy in people with HIV. They ran version v3.0 of the immunoSEQ assay at survey level. Sequenced by immunoSEQ multiplex PCR; TCRdb stores in-frame clones only, minus some. This sample has 35,000 to 50,000 clones; approximately 86% occur once, and the top ten carry approximately 5%. Here the sequenced sample was unsorted PBMCs, taken 0.1 years before starting antiretroviral therapy. The receptors stem from a woman in her forties or fifties with HIV.

The CDR3 region is CASSFQGGNYGYTF. CDR3 in DNA: TGTGCCAGCAGCTTCCAGGGGGGGAACTATGGCTACACCTTC. The gene calls are TRBV5-6 and TRBJ1-2; 7 bases align to TRBD1. The CDR3 totals 14 residues. In germline, CDR1 is SGHDT, CDR2 YYEEEE. V lost 2 bases, J lost 2 bases, and 3 bases stayed unmatched.

The chain links TRBV19 to TRBJ2-7; D is possibly TRBD1 or TRBD2 (5 bases each). The V gene's germline CDR1 is LNHDA and CDR2 SQIVND (reference sequence). The CDR3 runs to 16 residues. The V end was cut by 2 bases, the J end by 0 bases, with 14 bases between. The CDR3 here is CASSIFAGTASYEQYF. CDR3 in DNA: TGTGCCAGTAGTATATTCGCCGGGACGGCCTCCTACGAGCAGTACTTC.

The chain is built from TRBV29-1 and TRBJ2-3; 15 bases match TRBD2. This CDR3 has 21 amino acids. The V gene's germline CDR1 is SQVTM and CDR2 ANQGSEA. V trimming: 5 bases; J trimming: 2 bases; junction bases outside the gene matches: 20. In DNA, the CDR3 is TGCAGCGTTAGAGACAATCCGGGACTAGCGGGGGGAGGCTGGTTCACAGATACGCAGTATTTT. Its protein is CSVRDNPGLAGGGWFTDTQYF.

This sequence joins TRBV5-1 and TRBJ2-1; 8 positions match TRBD2. Germline V gene sequence: CDR1 SGHRS, CDR2 YFSETQ. This CDR3 region has 17 residues. The V and J ends lost 4 bases and 0 bases, in that order; junction bases with no gene match: 9. This chain's CDR3 is CASSLRGAPGSYNEQFF. CDR3 in DNA: TGCGCCAGCAGCCTGCGGGGGGCCCCGGGCTCCTACAATGAGCAGTTCTTC.

The gene calls are TRBV7-9 and TRBJ1-5; 7 nucleotides line up with TRBD1. This CDR3 contains 13 residues. The germline V gene has CDR1 SEHNR and CDR2 FQNEAQ (reference sequence). Trimming took 6 bases from V and 6 from J; bases not matched to a gene: 5. CDR3 residues: CASRGTESQPQHF. Written as DNA, the CDR3 is TGTGCCAGCAGGGGGACAGAGAGTCAGCCCCAGCATTTT.

Written as DNA, the CDR3 is TGTGCCATCAGTGAGTCGGGGACAGGGGGGTACTATGGCTACACCTTC. It encodes CAISESGTGGYYGYTF. The gene calls are TRBV10-3 and TRBJ1-2; TRBD1 matches 11 bases. This CDR3 spans 16 amino acids. The V and J ends lost 0 bases and 3 bases, in that order; junction bases with no gene match: 3. Germline V gene sequence: CDR1 ENHRY, CDR2 SYGVKD.

The chain couples TRBV2 to TRBJ2-2; no clear D. The V end was cut by 5 bases, the J end by 3 bases, with 13 bases between. The CDR3 consists of 15 residues. Looked up from germline, CDR1 is SNHLY and CDR2 is FYNNEI. CDR3 DNA sequence: TGTGCCAGCAGTAAGACTCGTTTGGACACCGGGGAGCTGTTTTTT. Amino acids: CASSKTRLDTGELFF.

This chain links TRBV9 with TRBJ2-1, with 7 bases matching TRBD2. This CDR3 is built from 16 residues. Germline loops: CDR1 SGDLS, CDR2 YYNGEE. With 3 bases clipped from V and 0 bases from J, the junction kept 6 bases outside the gene matches. CDR3 in DNA: TGTGCCAGCAGCGGGAGCGGGGTGCCCTCCTACAATGAGCAGTTCTTC. Its protein product is CASSGSGVPSYNEQFF.

The V and J genes are TRBV27 and TRBJ2-3; D is uncertain. The CDR3 spans 14 residues. Trimming took 3 bases from V and 6 from J, leaving 13 bases between them. Germline loops: CDR1 MNHEY, CDR2 SMNVEV (reference sequence). The CDR3 protein is CASSFPRLGDTQYF. The CDR3 bases are TGTGCCAGCAGTTTCCCACGGCTGGGGGATACGCAGTATTTT.

V and J are TRBV5-8 and TRBJ1-2, with D possibly being TRBD1 (6 bases). V lost 0 bases and J lost 10, with 10 bases in between. From germline, CDR1 is SGHTS and CDR2 YDEGEE. The CDR3 is made up of 12 amino acids. The CDR3 DNA is TGTGCCAGCAGCTTGGGGGCAGGGGACTACACCTTC. Translation gives CASSLGAGDYTF. Supplemented by reference TRBV5-8 and TRBJ1-2, the full variable domain reads EAGVTQSPTHLIKTRGQQATLRCSPISGHTSVYWYQQALGLGLQFLLWYDEGEERNRGNFPPRFSGRQFPNYSSELNVNALELEDSALYLCASSLGAGDYTFGSGTRLTVV.

This clone has only a few counts. The chain couples TRBV7-2 to TRBJ2-7, with D maybe TRBD2 (6 bases). V was cut by 5 bases and J by 4 bases, with 15 bases left in between. The CDR3 is 14 residues long. In germline, CDR1 is SGHTA, CDR2 FQGNSA. The CDR3 spells CASSTGLLPYEQYF. In DNA, the CDR3 is TGTGCCAGCAGCACAGGACTACTGCCATACGAGCAGTACTTC.

The CDR3, as DNA: TGTGCCAGCAGTTACGGACAATCATTTGACATTCAGTACTTC. This encodes CASSYGQSFDIQYF. This chain connects TRBV6-6 to TRBJ2-4; D might be TRBD1 (5 bases). Germline V gives CDR1 MNHNY, CDR2 SVGAGI (reference sequence). This CDR3 is built from 14 residues. Trimming left V 2 bases short and J 8 bases short, with 13 bases between.

This clone is medium-sized by share. The chain joins TRBV14 to TRBJ1-4; perhaps TRBD1 as D (6 bases). The CDR3 spans 18 residues. Germline CDR1 SGHDN, CDR2 FVKESK. Trimming stripped 2 bases from V and 0 bases from J, with 16 bases between. The CDR3 protein is CASSQWSRTDPTNEKLFF. In DNA form, the CDR3 reads TGTGCCAGCAGCCAATGGTCGAGGACAGACCCAACTAATGAAAAACTGTTTTTT.

This chain uses TRBV19 with TRBJ1-1; D remains ambiguous. Trimming took 5 bases from V and 0 from J, leaving 13 bases between them. Germline lookup yields CDR1 LNHDA and CDR2 SQIVND (reference sequence). This CDR3 is built from 15 residues. The CDR3 is CASSFRTRMNTEAFF. In DNA, the CDR3 is TGTGCCAGTAGTTTTCGGACTCGGATGAACACTGAAGCTTTCTTT.

The chain uses TRBV6-6 and TRBJ2-7, with D unresolved. Germline CDR1 reads MNHNY; CDR2 reads SVGAGI (reference sequence). The CDR3 has 14 amino acids. Trimming left V 0 bases short and J 2 bases short, with 8 bases between. CDR3: CASSYSPRAYEQYF. CDR3 coding DNA: TGTGCCAGCAGTTACTCGCCCCGGGCCTACGAGCAGTACTTC.

CDR3 coding DNA: TGTGCCATCAGTGAGTCCGGGGACAGACCTAGCACAGATACGCAGTATTTT. Its protein product is CAISESGDRPSTDTQYF. The chain combines TRBV10-3 with TRBJ2-3; 7 nucleotides line up with TRBD1. This CDR3 region has 17 residues. CDR1 is ENHRY, CDR2 SYGVKD, per germline. With V trimmed by 0 bases and J by 0 bases, 6 bases remained unmatched.

J is TRBJ2-1 and V is TRBV9; 7 positions agree with TRBD2. CDR3 size: 16 residues. V gave up 1 base and J gave up 3 bases; unmatched junction bases: 7. Germline V gene data show CDR1 as SGDLS and CDR2 as YYNGEE. In DNA, the CDR3 is TGTGCCAGCAGCGTAAGGAGCGGGGTAATCTACAATGAGCAGTTCTTC. Residues: CASSVRSGVIYNEQFF.

The chain has TRBV30 and TRBJ1-4; 7 bases agree with TRBD1. The CDR3 loop spans 15 amino acids. Germline V gene lookup returns CDR1 GTSNPN and CDR2 SVGIG (reference sequence). V gave up 1 base and J gave up 5 bases; unmatched junction bases: 7. CDR3 sequence (DNA): TGTGCCTGGAGTGGACTCCAGGGGGTAAATGAAAAACTGTTTTTT. It translates to CAWSGLQGVNEKLFF. The full variable domain, in which reference TRBV30 and TRBJ1-4 provide the parts outside the CDR3, is SQTIHQWPATLVQPVGSPLSLECTVEGTSNPNLYWYRQAAGRGLQLLFYSVGIGQISSEVPQNLSASRPQDRQFILSSKKLLLSDSGFYLCAWSGLQGVNEKLFFGSGTQLSVL.

The chain carries TRBV30 and TRBJ2-7; D uncertain. Germline V CDR1 and CDR2: GTSNPN, SVGIG (reference sequence). V was clipped by 0 bases and J by 4 bases, with 7 bases between them. CDR3 size: 12 residues. This CDR3 is CAWSVSVYEQYF. DNA for the CDR3: TGTGCCTGGAGTGTATCGGTGTACGAGCAGTACTTC.

The J gene is TRBJ1-2, the V gene TRBV5-1; 7 bases align to TRBD1. The CDR3 length is 11 residues. With 9 bases clipped from V and 6 bases from J, the junction kept 5 bases outside the gene matches. CDR1 is SGHRS, CDR2 YFSETQ, per germline. CDR3 sequence reads: CAIFTGDGYTF. The CDR3 DNA reads TGCGCCATCTTTACAGGGGATGGCTACACCTTC.